Given below is one T cell receptor beta chain in context. What it recognizes is unknown. The source of the sample is a study of CD8 T cells in ankylosing spondylitis. Regarding the study as a whole: Relatively scarce in peripheral blood, disease-linked clones were CD8+. Seemingly distinctive of ankylosing spondylitis blood was a TCR beta motif formed by eight highly homologous variants.

There are 15 residues in the CDR3. Trimming stripped 5 bases from V and 2 bases from J, with 15 bases between. Looked up from germline, CDR1 is SGHTA and CDR2 is FQGNSA. Via MiXCR, TCRdb re-called the 5' RACE reads, giving one row per CDR3 protein. The sample has approximately 440,000 distinct CDR3 sequences, roughly 15% seen once. The chain recombines TRBV7-2 with TRBJ2-5, with D perhaps TRBD1 (7 bases). The sequence came from a male donor with ankylosing spondylitis. Sequencing was performed on blood, either unsorted or a sorted T cell fraction (not recorded which). As DNA, the CDR3 is TGTGCCAGCAGCCAGGGGGGCAGATCACAAGAGACCCAGTACTTC. Its protein is CASSQGGRSQETQYF.